Listed below are T cell receptor beta chains from one sample, sequenced in a study of blood T cell repertoires in COVID-19. Method: immunoSEQ multiplex PCR; TCRdb's copy keeps in-frame clones and lacks some. The repertoire consists of 36,000 or so clones, with around 88% occurring once and the leading ten covering around 4.9%. Sequenced material: peripheral blood. These receptors all stem from a woman aged 70 to 79 with active COVID-19. The CDR3 runs from the conserved cysteine through the conserved F or W. A D gene is named only where the DNA matches it firmly. Rows give clone size only sometimes, using once, few, many, or a class for an expanded clone.

CDR3aa | CDR3nt | d_gene | abundance | j_gene | v_gene
CASRVGSGEQYF | TGTGCCAGCCGGGTGGGGTCGGGAGAGCAGTACTTC | . | . | TRBJ2-7 | TRBV28
CAISESAGQGQGYTF | TGTGCCATCAGTGAGTCGGCGGGGCAGGGTCAGGGCTACACCTTC | . | . | TRBJ1-2 | TRBV10-3
CASSEGQGFDEQFF | TGTGCCAGCAGCGAAGGCCAGGGGTTTGATGAGCAGTTCTTC | . | . | TRBJ2-1 | TRBV6-1
CASSSRSRDTQYF | TGTGCCAGCAGTTCCCGTTCCAGAGATACGCAGTATTTT | . | . | TRBJ2-3 | TRBV6-5
CASSPRAGVGDGYTF | TGTGCCAGCTCACCACGGGCAGGGGTGGGAGATGGCTACACCTTC | . | . | TRBJ1-2 | TRBV18
CAWDRGYQETQYF | TGTGCCTGGGACAGGGGCTACCAAGAGACCCAGTACTTC | TRBD1 | . | TRBJ2-5 | TRBV30
CASSPGTSGGAEQFF | TGTGCCAGCAGCCCCGGGACTAGCGGGGGTGCGGAGCAGTTCTTC | TRBD2 | . | TRBJ2-1 | TRBV4-2
CASSSLPGQANYGYTF | TGTGCCAGCAGTTCTTTGCCGGGACAGGCCAACTATGGCTACACCTTC | TRBD1 | . | TRBJ1-2 | TRBV6-5
CASSPDRANYGYTF | TGTGCCAGCTCACCAGACAGGGCGAACTATGGCTACACCTTC | TRBD1 | . | TRBJ1-2 | TRBV18
CASRPGTGGRGELFF | TGTGCCAGCAGGCCCGGGACAGGGGGCCGGGGGGAGCTGTTTTTT | TRBD1 | . | TRBJ2-2 | TRBV2
CASSLVRNTEAFF | TGTGCCAGCAGCTTAGTCAGGAACACTGAAGCTTTCTTT | . | . | TRBJ1-1 | TRBV11-3
CASSLLGGNGYTF | TGTGCCAGCAGTTTGCTGGGGGGAAATGGCTACACCTTC | . | . | TRBJ1-2 | TRBV28
CASSSGTGGSYEQYF | TGCGCCAGCAGCTCAGGGACAGGGGGGTCCTACGAGCAGTACTTC | TRBD1 | . | TRBJ2-7 | TRBV5-1
CASSLRSTKKFF | TGTGCCAGCAGCTTACGGTCCACTAAAAAGTTCTTC | . | . | TRBJ2-1 | TRBV11-3
CASSQAGTDTQYF | TGCGCCAGCAGCCAAGCGGGGACAGATACGCAGTATTTT | . | . | TRBJ2-3 | TRBV4-1
CASSSGTEYGYTF | TGTGCCAGCAGTTCCGGGACAGAGTATGGCTACACCTTC | TRBD1 | . | TRBJ1-2 | TRBV12-3/TRBV12-4
CSVEAGETQYF | TGCAGCGTTGAGGCGGGGGAGACCCAGTACTTC | . | . | TRBJ2-5 | TRBV29-1
CASSVGTHTGELFF | TGTGCCAGCAGCGTCGGGACACACACCGGGGAGCTGTTTTTT | . | . | TRBJ2-2 | TRBV9
CASSLASAGSLETQYF | TGTGCCAGCAGCTTAGCTTCGGCAGGGTCCTTGGAGACCCAGTACTTC | . | . | TRBJ2-5 | TRBV7-2
CASAGIDGKNIQYF | TGCGCCAGCGCAGGGATAGACGGCAAAAACATTCAGTACTTC | . | . | TRBJ2-4 | TRBV10-2
CASSRSGGYTDTQYF | TGTGCCAGCAGCCGAAGCGGGGGATACACAGATACGCAGTATTTT | TRBD2 | once | TRBJ2-3 | TRBV5-6
CASVLGGEAFF | TGTGCCAGCGTTCTGGGAGGGGAGGCTTTCTTT | . | . | TRBJ1-1 | TRBV12-3/TRBV12-4
CASMSGGETQYF | TGTGCCAGCATGAGCGGGGGGGAGACCCAGTACTTC | TRBD2 | . | TRBJ2-5 | TRBV6-5
CASSYERGGLYNEQFF | TGTGCCAGCAGTTACGAGCGGGGGGGCCTCTACAATGAGCAGTTCTTC | TRBD2 | . | TRBJ2-1 | TRBV6-2/TRBV6-3
CASSLLSALDYEQYF | TGTGCCAGCAGCTTATTGTCAGCGCTGGACTACGAGCAGTACTTC | . | . | TRBJ2-7 | TRBV7-9
CASSTSGPTYEQYF | TGTGCCAGCAGCACCAGCGGACCTACCTACGAGCAGTACTTC | . | . | TRBJ2-7 | TRBV28
CASSQDLQGPSSGNTIYF | TGTGCCAGCAGCCAAGACCTACAGGGGCCGAGCTCTGGAAACACCATATATTTT | TRBD1 | . | TRBJ1-3 | TRBV3-1/TRBV3-2
CASSLQAYNEQFF | TGTGCCAGCAGCTTACAAGCATACAATGAGCAGTTCTTC | . | . | TRBJ2-1 | TRBV7-9
CASSVGERIADTQYF | TGCGCCAGCAGCGTGGGGGAGCGGATAGCAGATACGCAGTATTTT | . | . | TRBJ2-3 | TRBV5-1
CASSYSTSGGATQETQYF | TGTGCCAGCAGTTACTCCACTAGCGGGGGGGCCACCCAAGAGACCCAGTACTTC | TRBD2 | . | TRBJ2-5 | TRBV6-2/TRBV6-3
CASSFLGGQGNIQYF | TGTGCCAGCAGTTTCCTAGGGGGACAGGGGAACATTCAGTACTTC | TRBD1 | . | TRBJ2-4 | TRBV6-6
CASSSNNSPLHF | TGTGCCAGCAGCTCAAATAATTCACCCCTCCACTTT | . | . | TRBJ1-6 | TRBV9
CASSEELGPQETQYF | TGTGCCAGCAGTGAAGAACTAGGTCCCCAAGAGACCCAGTACTTC | . | . | TRBJ2-5 | TRBV6-1
CATSRGTGAGGNTEAFF | TGTGCCACCAGCAGAGGTACCGGGGCGGGGGGCAACACTGAAGCTTTCTTT | . | . | TRBJ1-1 | TRBV15
CASSSVSGGDYNEQFF | TGTGCCAGCAGTTCGGTTAGCGGGGGGGATTACAATGAGCAGTTCTTC | TRBD2 | . | TRBJ2-1 | TRBV28
CASSYGRGGDTQYF | TGTGCCAGCAGCTATGGCCGGGGGGGAGATACGCAGTATTTT | TRBD2 | . | TRBJ2-3 | TRBV11-3
CASSPLSEWGVSEAFF | TGTGCCAGCAGCCCCTTGAGCGAATGGGGCGTGAGTGAAGCTTTCTTT | . | . | TRBJ1-1 | TRBV3-1/TRBV3-2
CASSYSKQGRKAFF | TGTGCCAGCAGTTACTCTAAACAGGGGAGGAAAGCTTTCTTT | TRBD1 | . | TRBJ1-1 | TRBV6-5
CASSLDTSGGRNRQFF | TGTGCCAGCAGCTTAGATACTAGCGGGGGGCGGAATCGGCAGTTCTTC | TRBD2 | . | TRBJ2-1 | TRBV7-3
CASSRGGENNEQFF | TGCGCCAGCTCCCGCGGGGGGGAAAACAATGAGCAGTTCTTC | TRBD2 | . | TRBJ2-1 | TRBV10-1
CASSLDGQTFHSNQPQHF | TGTGCCAGCAGCCTTGATGGACAGACCTTTCATAGCAATCAGCCCCAGCATTTT | . | . | TRBJ1-5 | TRBV7-8
CASSEEGRGYTGELFF | TGTGCCAGCAGTGAAGAGGGGCGGGGGTACACCGGGGAGCTGTTTTTT | TRBD2 | . | TRBJ2-2 | TRBV6-1
CASSEMWAAGADTEAFF | TGTGCCAGCAGCGAGATGTGGGCCGCAGGGGCCGACACTGAAGCTTTCTTT | . | . | TRBJ1-1 | TRBV11-3
CASSFGGEADTQYF | TGTGCCAGCAGCTTCGGCGGGGAGGCAGATACGCAGTATTTT | . | once | TRBJ2-3 | TRBV7-2
CASSSRVLGANEQFF | TGTGCCAGCAGCTCCAGGGTTTTGGGGGCTAATGAGCAGTTCTTC | . | . | TRBJ2-1 | TRBV7-2
CASSEIPGFQETQYF | TGTGCCAGCAGCGAAATTCCTGGCTTCCAAGAGACCCAGTACTTC | . | . | TRBJ2-5 | TRBV7-3
CASSLMAGGIAGELFF | TGTGCCAGCAGCTTAATGGCAGGGGGCATAGCCGGGGAGCTGTTTTTT | TRBD1 | . | TRBJ2-2 | TRBV7-8
CASTGSTEVQYF | TGTGCCAGCACCGGGTCGACGGAGGTCCAGTACTTC | . | . | TRBJ2-5 | TRBV14